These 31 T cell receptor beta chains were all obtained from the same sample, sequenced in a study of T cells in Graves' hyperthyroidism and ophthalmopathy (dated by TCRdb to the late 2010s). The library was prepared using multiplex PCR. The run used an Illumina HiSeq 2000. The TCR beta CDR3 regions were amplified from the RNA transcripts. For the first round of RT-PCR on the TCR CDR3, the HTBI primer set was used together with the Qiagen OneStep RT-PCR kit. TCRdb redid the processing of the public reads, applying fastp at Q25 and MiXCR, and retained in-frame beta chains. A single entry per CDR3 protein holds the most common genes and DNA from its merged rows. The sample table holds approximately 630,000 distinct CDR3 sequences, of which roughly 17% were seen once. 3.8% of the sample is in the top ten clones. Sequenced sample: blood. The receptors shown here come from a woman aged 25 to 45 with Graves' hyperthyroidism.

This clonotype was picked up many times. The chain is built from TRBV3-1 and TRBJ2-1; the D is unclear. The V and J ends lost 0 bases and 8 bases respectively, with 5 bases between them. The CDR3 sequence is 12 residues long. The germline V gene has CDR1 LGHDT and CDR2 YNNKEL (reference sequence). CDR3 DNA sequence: TGTGCCAGCAGCCAAGAAGGGCATGAGCAGTTCTTC. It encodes CASSQEGHEQFF.

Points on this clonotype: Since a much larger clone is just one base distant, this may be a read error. For the CDR3, the DNA is TGTGCCAGCAGCTTATTCGAAGCGACTGAGCAGTACTTC. This sequence encodes CASSLFEATEQYF. The chain joins TRBV11-2 to TRBJ2-7; D unresolved. Trimming pared 2 bases from V and 7 bases from J, leaving 12 bases between. The CDR3 consists of 13 residues. Germline V gene sequence: CDR1 SGHAT, CDR2 FQNNGV.

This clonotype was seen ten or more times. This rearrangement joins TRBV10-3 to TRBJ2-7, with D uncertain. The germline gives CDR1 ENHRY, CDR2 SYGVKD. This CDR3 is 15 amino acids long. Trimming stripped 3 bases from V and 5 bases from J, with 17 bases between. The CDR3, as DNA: TGTGCCATCAGTGAACGAGGTGTAGCAGCCCACGAGCAGTACTTC. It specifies CAISERGVAAHEQYF.

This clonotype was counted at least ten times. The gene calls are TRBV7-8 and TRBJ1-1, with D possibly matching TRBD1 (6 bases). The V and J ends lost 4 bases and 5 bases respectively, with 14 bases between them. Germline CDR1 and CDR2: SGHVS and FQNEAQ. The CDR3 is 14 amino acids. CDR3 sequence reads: CASSSGGRWTEAFF. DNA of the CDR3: TGTGCCAGCAGCTCCGGGGGGCGATGGACTGAAGCTTTCTTT. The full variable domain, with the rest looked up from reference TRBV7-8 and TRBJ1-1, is GAGVSQSPRYKVAKRGQDVALRCDPISGHVSLFWYQQALGQGPEFLTYFQNEAQLDKSGLPSDRFFAERPEGSVSTLKIQRTQQEDSAVYLCASSSGGRWTEAFFGQGTRLTVV.

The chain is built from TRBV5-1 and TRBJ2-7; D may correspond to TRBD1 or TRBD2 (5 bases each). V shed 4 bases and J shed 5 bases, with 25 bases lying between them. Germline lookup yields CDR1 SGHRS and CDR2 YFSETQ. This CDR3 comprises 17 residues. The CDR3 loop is CASSPGPIFENYDEQYF. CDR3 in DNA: TGCGCCAGCAGCCCGGGACCGATTTTCGAGAACTACGACGAGCAGTACTTC.

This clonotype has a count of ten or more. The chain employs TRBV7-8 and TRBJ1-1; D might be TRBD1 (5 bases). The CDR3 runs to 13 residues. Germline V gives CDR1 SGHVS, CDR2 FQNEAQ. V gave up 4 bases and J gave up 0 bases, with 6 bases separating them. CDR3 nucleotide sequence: TGTGCCAGCAGCTCGACAGTGAACACTGAAGCTTTCTTT. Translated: CASSSTVNTEAFF.

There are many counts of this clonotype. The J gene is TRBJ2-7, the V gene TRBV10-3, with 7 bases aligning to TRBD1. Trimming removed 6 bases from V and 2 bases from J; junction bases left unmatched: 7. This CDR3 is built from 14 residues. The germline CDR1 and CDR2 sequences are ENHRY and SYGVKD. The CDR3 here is CAISPRQGTYEQYF. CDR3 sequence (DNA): TGTGCCATCAGCCCCCGACAGGGTACCTACGAGCAGTACTTC.

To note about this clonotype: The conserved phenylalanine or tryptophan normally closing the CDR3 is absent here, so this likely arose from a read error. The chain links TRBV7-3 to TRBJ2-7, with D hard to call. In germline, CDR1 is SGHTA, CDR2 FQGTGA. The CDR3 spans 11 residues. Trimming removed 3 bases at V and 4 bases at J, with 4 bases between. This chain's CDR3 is CASSLRYEQYL. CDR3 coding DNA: TGTGCCAGCAGCTTGCGGTACGAGCAGTACCTC.

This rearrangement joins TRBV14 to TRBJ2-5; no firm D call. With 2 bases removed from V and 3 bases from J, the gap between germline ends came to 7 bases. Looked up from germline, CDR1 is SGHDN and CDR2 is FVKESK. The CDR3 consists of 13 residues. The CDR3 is CASSQWVEETQYF. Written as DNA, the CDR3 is TGTGCCAGCAGCCAATGGGTAGAAGAGACCCAGTACTTC.

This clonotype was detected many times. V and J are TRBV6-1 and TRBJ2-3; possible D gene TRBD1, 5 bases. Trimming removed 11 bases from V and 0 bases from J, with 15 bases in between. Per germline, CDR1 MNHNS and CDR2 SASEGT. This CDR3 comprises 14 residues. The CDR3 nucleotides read TGTGCCGTTGGAAGGGGCCTCAGCACAGATACGCAGTATTTT. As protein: CAVGRGLSTDTQYF.

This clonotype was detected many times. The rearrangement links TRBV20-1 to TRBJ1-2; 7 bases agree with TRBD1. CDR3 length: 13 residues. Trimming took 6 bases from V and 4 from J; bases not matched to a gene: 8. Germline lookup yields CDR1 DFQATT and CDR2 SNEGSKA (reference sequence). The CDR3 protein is CSANRQGSYGYTF. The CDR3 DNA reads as TGCAGTGCCAACCGACAGGGTAGCTATGGCTACACCTTC.

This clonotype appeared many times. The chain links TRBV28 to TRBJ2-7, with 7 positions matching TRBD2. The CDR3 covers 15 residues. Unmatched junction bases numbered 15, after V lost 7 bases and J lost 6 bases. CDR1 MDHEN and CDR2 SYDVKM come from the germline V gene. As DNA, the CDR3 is TGTGCCAGCACTTCCCGGGCGGGAGCGATGTTCGAGCAGTACTTC. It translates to CASTSRAGAMFEQYF. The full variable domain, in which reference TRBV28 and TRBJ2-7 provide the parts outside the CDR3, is DVKVTQSSRYLVKRTGEKVFLECVQDMDHENMFWYRQDPGLGLRLIYFSYDVKMKEKGDIPEGYSVSREKKERFSLILESASTNQTSMYLCASTSRAGAMFEQYFGPGTRLTVT.

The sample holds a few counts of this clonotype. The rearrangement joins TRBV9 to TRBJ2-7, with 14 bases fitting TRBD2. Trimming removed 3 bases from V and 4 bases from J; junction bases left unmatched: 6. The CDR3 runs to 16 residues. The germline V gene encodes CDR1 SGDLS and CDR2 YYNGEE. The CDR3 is CASSGGTSGSRYEQYF. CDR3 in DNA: TGTGCCAGCAGCGGGGGGACTAGCGGGAGTAGGTACGAGCAGTACTTC. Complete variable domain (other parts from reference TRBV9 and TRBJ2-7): DSGVTQTPKHLITATGQRVTLRCSPRSGDLSVYWYQQSLDQGLQFLIQYYNGEERAKGNILERFSAQQFPDLHSELNLSSLELGDSALYFCASSGGTSGSRYEQYFGPGTRLTVT.

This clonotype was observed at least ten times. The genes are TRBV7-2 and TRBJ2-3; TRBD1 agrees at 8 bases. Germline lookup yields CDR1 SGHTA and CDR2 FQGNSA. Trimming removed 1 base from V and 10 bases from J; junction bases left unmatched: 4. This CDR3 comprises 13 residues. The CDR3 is CASSLGTGRSQYF. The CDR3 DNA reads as TGTGCCAGCAGCTTAGGGACAGGGAGGTCGCAGTATTTT. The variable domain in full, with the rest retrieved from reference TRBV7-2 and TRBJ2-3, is GAGVSQSPSNKVTEKGKDVELRCDPISGHTALYWYRQSLGQGLEFLIYFQGNSAPDKSGLPSDRFSAERTGGSVSTLTIQRTQQEDSAVYLCASSLGTGRSQYFGPGTRLTVL.

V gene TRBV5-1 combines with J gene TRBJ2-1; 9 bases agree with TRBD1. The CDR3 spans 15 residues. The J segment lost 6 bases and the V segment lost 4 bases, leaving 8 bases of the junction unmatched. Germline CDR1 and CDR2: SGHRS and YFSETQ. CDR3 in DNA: TGCGCCAGCAGCCCCGGGACAGGGAACAGCAATGAGCAGTTCTTC. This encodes CASSPGTGNSNEQFF.

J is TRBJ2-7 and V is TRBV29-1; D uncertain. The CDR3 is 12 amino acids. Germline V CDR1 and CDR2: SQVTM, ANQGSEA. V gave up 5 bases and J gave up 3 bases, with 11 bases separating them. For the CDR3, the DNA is TGCAGCGTTACTAAGGGTAGCTACGAGCAGTACTTC. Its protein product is CSVTKGSYEQYF.

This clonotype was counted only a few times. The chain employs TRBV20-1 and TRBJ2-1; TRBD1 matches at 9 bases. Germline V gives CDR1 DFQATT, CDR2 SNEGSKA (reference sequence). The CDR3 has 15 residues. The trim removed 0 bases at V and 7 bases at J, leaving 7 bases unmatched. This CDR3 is CSARDSGQGHNEQFF. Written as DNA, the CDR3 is TGCAGTGCTAGAGATAGCGGACAGGGGCATAATGAGCAGTTCTTC.

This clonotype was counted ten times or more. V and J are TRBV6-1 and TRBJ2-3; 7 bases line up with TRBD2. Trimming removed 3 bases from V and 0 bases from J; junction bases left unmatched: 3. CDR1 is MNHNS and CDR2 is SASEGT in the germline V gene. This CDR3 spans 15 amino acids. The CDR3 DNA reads TGTGCCAGCAGTGACGGACTAGTGAGCACAGATACGCAGTATTTT. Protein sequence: CASSDGLVSTDTQYF.

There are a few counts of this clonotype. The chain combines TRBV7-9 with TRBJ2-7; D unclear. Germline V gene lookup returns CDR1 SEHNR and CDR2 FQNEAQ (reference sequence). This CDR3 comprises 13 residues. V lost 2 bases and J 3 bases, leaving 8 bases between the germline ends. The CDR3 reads CASSLPANYEQYF. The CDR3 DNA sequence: TGTGCCAGCAGCTTACCCGCCAACTACGAGCAGTACTTC.

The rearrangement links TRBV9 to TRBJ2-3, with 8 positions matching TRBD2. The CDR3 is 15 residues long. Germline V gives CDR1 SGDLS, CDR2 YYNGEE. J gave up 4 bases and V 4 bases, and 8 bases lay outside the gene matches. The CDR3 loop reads CASSSGLDGSDTQYF. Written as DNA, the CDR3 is TGTGCCAGCAGCTCGGGACTAGATGGATCAGATACGCAGTATTTT.

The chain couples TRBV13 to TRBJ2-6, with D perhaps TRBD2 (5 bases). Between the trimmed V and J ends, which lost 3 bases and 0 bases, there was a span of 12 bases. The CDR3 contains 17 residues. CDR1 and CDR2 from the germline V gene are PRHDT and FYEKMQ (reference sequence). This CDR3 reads CASSLLSSSSGANVLTF. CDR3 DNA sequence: TGTGCCAGCAGCTTGCTATCTAGCAGCTCTGGGGCCAACGTCCTGACTTTC.

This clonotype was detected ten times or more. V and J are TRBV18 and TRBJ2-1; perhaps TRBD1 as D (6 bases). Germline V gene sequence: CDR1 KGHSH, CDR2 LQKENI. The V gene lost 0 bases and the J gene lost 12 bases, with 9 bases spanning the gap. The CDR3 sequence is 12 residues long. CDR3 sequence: CASSPPDRWQFF. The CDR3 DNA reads TGTGCCAGCTCACCACCTGACAGGTGGCAGTTCTTC.

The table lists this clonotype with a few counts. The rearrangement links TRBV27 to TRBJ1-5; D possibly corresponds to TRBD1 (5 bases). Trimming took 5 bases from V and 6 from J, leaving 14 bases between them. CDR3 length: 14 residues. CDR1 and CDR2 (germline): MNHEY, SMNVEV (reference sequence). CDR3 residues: CASSNGPGGQPQHF. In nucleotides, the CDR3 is TGTGCCAGCAGTAACGGCCCCGGGGGTCAGCCCCAGCATTTT.

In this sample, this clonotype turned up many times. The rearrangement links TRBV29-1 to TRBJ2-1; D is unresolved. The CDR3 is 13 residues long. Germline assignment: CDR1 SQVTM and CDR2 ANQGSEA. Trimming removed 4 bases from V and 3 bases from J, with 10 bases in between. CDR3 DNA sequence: TGCAGCGTTGCCGGGCGGCTCTACAATGAGCAGTTCTTC. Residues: CSVAGRLYNEQFF.

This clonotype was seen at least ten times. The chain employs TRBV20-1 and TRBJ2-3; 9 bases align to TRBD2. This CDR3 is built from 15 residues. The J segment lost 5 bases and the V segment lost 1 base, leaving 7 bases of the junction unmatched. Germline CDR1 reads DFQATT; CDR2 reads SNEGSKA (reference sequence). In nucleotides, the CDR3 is TGCAGTGCTAGAGGCGATAGCGGGAGAGAAGATACGCAGTATTTT. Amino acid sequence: CSARGDSGREDTQYF.

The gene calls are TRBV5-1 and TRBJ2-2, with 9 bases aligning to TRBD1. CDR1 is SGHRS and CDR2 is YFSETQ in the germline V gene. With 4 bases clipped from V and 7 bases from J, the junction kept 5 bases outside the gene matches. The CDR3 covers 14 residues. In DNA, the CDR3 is TGCGCCAGCAGCGGGGACAGGGCCGGCGGGGAGCTGTTTTTT. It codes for CASSGDRAGGELFF. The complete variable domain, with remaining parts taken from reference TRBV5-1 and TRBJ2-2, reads KAGVTQTPRYLIKTRGQQVTLSCSPISGHRSVSWYQQTPGQGLQFLFEYFSETQRNKGNFPGRFSGRQFSNSRSEMNVSTLELGDSALYLCASSGDRAGGELFFGEGSRLTVL.

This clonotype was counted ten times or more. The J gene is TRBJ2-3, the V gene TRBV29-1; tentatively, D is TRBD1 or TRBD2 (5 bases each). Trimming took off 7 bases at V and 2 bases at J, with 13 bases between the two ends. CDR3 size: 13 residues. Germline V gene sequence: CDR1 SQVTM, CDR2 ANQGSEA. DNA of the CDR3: TGCAGCGGGCGCCGGGACCACACAGATACGCAGTATTTT. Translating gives CSGRRDHTDTQYF.

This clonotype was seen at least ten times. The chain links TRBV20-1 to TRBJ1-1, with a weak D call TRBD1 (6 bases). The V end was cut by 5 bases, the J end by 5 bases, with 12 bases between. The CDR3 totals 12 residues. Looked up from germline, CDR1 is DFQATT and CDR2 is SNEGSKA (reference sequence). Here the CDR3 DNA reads TGCAGTGCTCCTACAGGGCCTACTGAAGCTTTCTTT. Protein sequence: CSAPTGPTEAFF.

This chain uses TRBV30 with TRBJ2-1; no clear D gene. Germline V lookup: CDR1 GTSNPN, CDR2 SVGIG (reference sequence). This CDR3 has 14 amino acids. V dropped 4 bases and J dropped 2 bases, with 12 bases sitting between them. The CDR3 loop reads CAWTPRTPYNEQFF. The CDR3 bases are TGTGCCTGGACTCCCAGGACCCCCTACAATGAGCAGTTCTTC.

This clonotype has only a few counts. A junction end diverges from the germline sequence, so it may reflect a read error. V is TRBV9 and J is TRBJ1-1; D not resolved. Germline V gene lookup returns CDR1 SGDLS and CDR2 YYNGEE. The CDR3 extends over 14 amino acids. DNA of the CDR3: TGTGGCAGCAGCGTAGAGTCAGGGAACACTGAAGCTTTCTTT. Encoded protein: CGSSVESGNTEAFF.

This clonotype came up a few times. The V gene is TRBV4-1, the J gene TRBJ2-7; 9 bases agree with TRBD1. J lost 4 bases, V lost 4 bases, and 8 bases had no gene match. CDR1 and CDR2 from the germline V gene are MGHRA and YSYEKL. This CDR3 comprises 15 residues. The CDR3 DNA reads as TGCGCCAGCAGCCCCCTAGGACAGGGGCGGTACGAGCAGTACTTC. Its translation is CASSPLGQGRYEQYF.